A selection of T cell receptor beta chains follows, all from one sample in a study of T-cell memory formation after mild COVID-19. TCRdb reanalysed the 5' RACE reads using MiXCR and keeps one entry per CDR3 protein. The sample has 470,000 or so distinct CDR3 sequences, around 17% seen once. Sequencing was performed on PBMCs or a T cell subset sorted from them (not recorded which). The receptors were gathered from a man between 18 and 35 years old who had mild COVID-19 (a few samples of this study predate the infection). Cell type and time point are not known. The CDR3 runs from the conserved cysteine through the conserved F or W. D genes are given only for firm matches. Only part of the rows carry a size: once, few, many, or a class if the clone is expanded.

>TRBV12-3/TRBV12-4|TRBD1|many|TRBJ1-5
TGCGCCAGCAGCTTGACAGGGAGAGGGCAGCCCCAGCATTTT
CASSLTGRGQPQHF
>TRBV9|-|many|TRBJ1-2
TGTGCCAGCAGCGTAGCAGGGCAGAACTATGGCTACACCTTC
CASSVAGQNYGYTF
>TRBV6-1|TRBD2|few|TRBJ2-3
TGTGCCAGCAATGCTGCGGGGGGGGCGAGAGATACGCAGTATTTT
CASNAAGGARDTQYF
>TRBV18|TRBD2|few|TRBJ2-1
TGTGCCAGCTCCCGCTCGGGTCGGGAGGCCTTCAATGAGCAGTTCTTC
CASSRSGREAFNEQFF
>TRBV29-1|-|many|TRBJ2-5
TGCAGCGCCGGGATCTCCGGAGAGACCCAGTACTTC
CSAGISGETQYF
>TRBV5-6|-|-|TRBJ1-1
TGTGCCAGCAGCTGGATCGGGGCGAACACTGAAGCTTTCTTT
CASSWIGANTEAFF
>TRBV9|TRBD2|few|TRBJ2-7
TGTGCCAGCAGCGTAGATGGCGGGGGGGTCGAGCAGTACTTC
CASSVDGGGVEQYF
>TRBV7-3|-|-|TRBJ2-1
TGTGCCAGCAGCTTAGAGGGACCCGGAATCCATGAGCAGTTCTTC
CASSLEGPGIHEQFF
>TRBV5-6|-|-|TRBJ1-2
TGTGCCAGCAGCTCCGGGGTTGATGGCTACACCTTC
CASSSGVDGYTF
>TRBV15|-|-|TRBJ2-5
TGTGCCACCAGCAGGGGGGTTACCAAAGAGACCCAGTACTTC
CATSRGVTKETQYF
>TRBV4-2|TRBD1|few|TRBJ1-3
TGTGCCAGCAGCCAAGATTGGGACAGAATTATTGGAAACACCATATATTTT
CASSQDWDRIIGNTIYF
>TRBV20-1|-|-|TRBJ1-5
TGCAGTGCTAGAGATCGGGTCAGGGGTCAGGGTCAGCCCCAGCATTTT
CSARDRVRGQGQPQHF
>TRBV7-9|TRBD1|-|TRBJ2-7
TGTGCCAGCAGCTTAAGACAGGGGGGCTACGAGCAGTACTTC
CASSLRQGGYEQYF
>TRBV2|-|-|TRBJ1-1
TGTGCCAGCACATCCCCGGGACTCTTCACTGAAGCTTTCTTT
CASTSPGLFTEAFF
>TRBV29-1|-|few|TRBJ2-3
TGCAGCGTACCCGATCCCTTGCGGGGGCGATTCACAGATACGCAGTATTTT
CSVPDPLRGRFTDTQYF
>TRBV3-1|TRBD2|few|TRBJ2-1
TGTGCCAGCAGCATACCGGGACTAGCGGGTCTCAATGAGCAGTTCTTC
CASSIPGLAGLNEQFF
>TRBV5-1|-|-|TRBJ2-2
TGCGCCAGCAGCTTGGTCGTATTGTCCGGGGAGCTGTTTTTT
CASSLVVLSGELFF
>TRBV3-1|-|-|TRBJ1-1
TGTGCCAGCAGCCTCCGGGGCAGGGGGAACACTGAAGCTTTCTTT
CASSLRGRGNTEAFF
>TRBV29-1|-|many|TRBJ2-3
TGCAGCGTTGCCCTGGGGATTGCTGGCACAGATACGCAGTATTTT
CSVALGIAGTDTQYF
>TRBV4-3|-|many|TRBJ1-1
TGCGCCAGCATCCCCGAAGCTTTCTTT
CASIPEAFF
>TRBV7-9|-|many|TRBJ2-1
TGTGCCAGCAGCTTAATGCTCGAGTGGAATGAGCAGTTCTTC
CASSLMLEWNEQFF
>TRBV7-3|-|-|TRBJ1-6
TGTGCCAGCAGCTCGGAGGGGGTCAAGTCACCCCTCCACTTT
CASSSEGVKSPLHF
>TRBV2|TRBD2|few|TRBJ2-1
TGTGCCGGACGTAGCGGGACGACGAGTAATGAGCAGTTCTTC
CAGRSGTTSNEQFF
>TRBV2|TRBD1|-|TRBJ1-1
TGTGCCAGCACGGACAGGGGGCTCACGAACACTGAAGCTTTCTTT
CASTDRGLTNTEAFF
>TRBV7-8|-|few|TRBJ2-1
TGTGCCAGCAGCTTGGCCGGGACAACCTACAATGAGCAGTTCTTC
CASSLAGTTYNEQFF
>TRBV11-2|-|-|TRBJ2-5
TGTGCCAGCAGCGCCCCAGAGGGAGGGACCCAGTACTTC
CASSAPEGGTQYF
>TRBV19|TRBD2|few|TRBJ2-1
TGTGCCAGTAGTATGAACTGGGAGGGAGGTGAGCAGTTCTTC
CASSMNWEGGEQFF
>TRBV6-1|-|-|TRBJ1-5
TGTGCCAGCAGTGATTCGCAGGGACAGCATTTT
CASSDSQGQHF
>TRBV30|TRBD1|-|TRBJ1-5
TGTGCCCGGAGTACAACCGGAGGGACAGGGGTCAATCAGCCCCAGCATTTT
CARSTTGGTGVNQPQHF
>TRBV7-8|-|few|TRBJ2-3
TGTGCCAGCAGCTCCGTGCCGGGACTCCAGGGGGATACGCAGTATTTT
CASSSVPGLQGDTQYF
>TRBV7-9|TRBD1|few|TRBJ1-1
TGTGCCAGCAGGCCTCCCTTAAGGACAGGGCCCAACACTGAAGCTTTCTTT
CASRPPLRTGPNTEAFF
>TRBV20-1|TRBD1|few|TRBJ1-5
TGCAGTGCTAGGGGACAGGGGGCGCGTCAGCCCCAGCATTTT
CSARGQGARQPQHF
>TRBV7-3|-|-|TRBJ1-6
TGTGCCAGCAGCTTAAAGGGTGCAGGGGAACATAATTCACCCCTCCACTTT
CASSLKGAGEHNSPLHF
>TRBV3-1|-|-|TRBJ1-5
TGTGCCAGCAGCCAAGCCGCCAATCAGCCCCAGCATTTT
CASSQAANQPQHF
>TRBV4-2|-|few|TRBJ2-1
TGTGCCAGCAGCCAAGATACTCGGGGGTCCTACAATGAGCAGTTCTTC
CASSQDTRGSYNEQFF
>TRBV29-1|TRBD1|few|TRBJ2-7
TGCAGCGTTGTGTCCGGGACAGGGGTTAACTACGAGCAGTACTTC
CSVVSGTGVNYEQYF
>TRBV10-3|-|-|TRBJ2-1
TGTGCCATCAAGGCAGGGACCAACAATGAGCAGTTCTTC
CAIKAGTNNEQFF
>TRBV28|TRBD1|few|TRBJ2-4
TGTGCCAGCAGCACAGGGGGCGCAGGTAGTGCCAAAAACATTCAGTACTTC
CASSTGGAGSAKNIQYF
>TRBV7-2|-|-|TRBJ2-1
TGTGCCAGCAGCTTAGTCTGGGGGCCCGGTGAGCAGTTCTTC
CASSLVWGPGEQFF
>TRBV4-1|-|few|TRBJ1-2
TGCGCCAGCAGCCAACAGGGGAAGGGTAACTATGGCTACACCTTC
CASSQQGKGNYGYTF
>TRBV4-1|-|-|TRBJ2-5
TGCGCCAGCAGCCAAGTACCACACCAAGAGACCCAGTACTTC
CASSQVPHQETQYF
>TRBV7-2|-|-|TRBJ2-3
TGTGCCAGCGGCACACCGGCGGATACGCAGTATTTT
CASGTPADTQYF
>TRBV24-1|-|many|TRBJ2-2
TGTGCCACCAGTGATGAACAGGGCGCCGGGGAGCTGTTTTTT
CATSDEQGAGELFF
>TRBV5-6|-|-|TRBJ1-3
TGTGCCAGCAGCCATCGGGGGGGCTCTGGAAACACCATATATTTT
CASSHRGGSGNTIYF